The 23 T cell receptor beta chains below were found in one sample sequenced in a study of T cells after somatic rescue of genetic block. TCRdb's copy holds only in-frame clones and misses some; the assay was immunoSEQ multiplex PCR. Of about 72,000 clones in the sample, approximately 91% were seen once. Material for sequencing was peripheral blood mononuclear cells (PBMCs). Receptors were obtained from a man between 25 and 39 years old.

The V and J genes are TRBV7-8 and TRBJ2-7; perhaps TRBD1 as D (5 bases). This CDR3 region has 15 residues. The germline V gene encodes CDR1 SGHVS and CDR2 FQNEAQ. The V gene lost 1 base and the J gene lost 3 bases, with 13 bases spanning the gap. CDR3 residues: CASSLVARASYEQYF. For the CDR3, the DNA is TGTGCCAGCAGCTTAGTTGCCAGGGCAAGCTACGAGCAGTACTTC.

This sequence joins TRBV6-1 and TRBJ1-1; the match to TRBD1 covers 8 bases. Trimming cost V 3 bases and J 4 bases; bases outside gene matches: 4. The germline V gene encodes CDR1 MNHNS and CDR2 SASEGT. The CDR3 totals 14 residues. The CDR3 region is CASSDRTGRTEAFF. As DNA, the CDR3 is TGTGCCAGCAGTGACCGGACAGGGCGCACTGAAGCTTTCTTT.

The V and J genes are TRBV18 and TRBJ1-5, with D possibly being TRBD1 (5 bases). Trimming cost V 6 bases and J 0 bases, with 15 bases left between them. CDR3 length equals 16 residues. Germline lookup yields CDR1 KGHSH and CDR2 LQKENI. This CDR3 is CASSLNRDYSNQPQHF. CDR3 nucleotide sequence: TGTGCCAGCTCGCTCAACCGGGACTATAGCAATCAGCCCCAGCATTTT.

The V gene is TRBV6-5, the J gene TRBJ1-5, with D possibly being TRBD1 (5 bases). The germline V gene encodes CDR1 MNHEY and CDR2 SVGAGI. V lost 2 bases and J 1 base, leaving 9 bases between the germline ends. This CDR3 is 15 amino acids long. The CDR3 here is CASSYDSTSNQPQHF. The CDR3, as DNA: TGTGCCAGCAGTTACGACAGCACGAGCAATCAGCCCCAGCATTTT.

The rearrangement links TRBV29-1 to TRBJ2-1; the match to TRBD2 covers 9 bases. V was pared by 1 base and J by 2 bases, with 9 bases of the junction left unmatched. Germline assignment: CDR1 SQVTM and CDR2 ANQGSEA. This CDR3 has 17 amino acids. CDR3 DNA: TGCAGCGTTGAAGGAGTAGCGGGAGCATGGGCCTACAATGAGCAGTTCTTC. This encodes CSVEGVAGAWAYNEQFF.

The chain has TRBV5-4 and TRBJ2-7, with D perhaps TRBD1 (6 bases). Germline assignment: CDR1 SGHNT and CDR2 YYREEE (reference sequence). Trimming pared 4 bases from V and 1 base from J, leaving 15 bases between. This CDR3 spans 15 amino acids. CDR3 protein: CASSPPGTPSYEQYF. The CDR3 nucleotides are TGTGCCAGCAGCCCCCCCGGGACACCTTCCTACGAGCAGTACTTC.

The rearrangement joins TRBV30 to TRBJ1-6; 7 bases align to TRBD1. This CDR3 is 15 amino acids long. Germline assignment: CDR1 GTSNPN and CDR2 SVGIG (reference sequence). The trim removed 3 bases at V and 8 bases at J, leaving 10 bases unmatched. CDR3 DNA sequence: TGTGCCTGGAGCCCAATGAGCAGGGGGGATTCACCCCTCCACTTT. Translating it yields CAWSPMSRGDSPLHF.

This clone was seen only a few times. The CDR3 DNA reads TGTGCCAGCAGTGACTCATCTAGCGGATCATCCCGGGAGCTGTTTTTT. The encoded protein is CASSDSSSGSSRELFF. The rearrangement uses TRBV6-4 and TRBJ2-2; 7 bases map to TRBD2. The J segment lost 9 bases and the V segment lost 0 bases, leaving 10 bases of the junction unmatched. This CDR3 region has 16 residues. CDR1 and CDR2 from the germline V gene are MRHNA and SNTAGT.

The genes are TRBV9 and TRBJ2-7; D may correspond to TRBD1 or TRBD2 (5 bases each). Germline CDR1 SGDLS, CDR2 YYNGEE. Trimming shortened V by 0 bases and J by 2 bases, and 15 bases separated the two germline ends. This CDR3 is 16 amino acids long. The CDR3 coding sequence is TGTGCCAGCAGCGTAGAGGGGACGGCGCTCGCCTACGAGCAGTACTTC. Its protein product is CASSVEGTALAYEQYF. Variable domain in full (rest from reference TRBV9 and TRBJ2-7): DSGVTQTPKHLITATGQRVTLRCSPRSGDLSVYWYQQSLDQGLQFLIQYYNGEERAKGNILERFSAQQFPDLHSELNLSSLELGDSALYFCASSVEGTALAYEQYFGPGTRLTVT.

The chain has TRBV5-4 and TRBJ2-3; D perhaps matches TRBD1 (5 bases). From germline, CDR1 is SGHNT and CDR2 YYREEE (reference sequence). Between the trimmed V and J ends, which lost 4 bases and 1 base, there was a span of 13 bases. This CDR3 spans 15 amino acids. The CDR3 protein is CASSEDTLRTDTQYF. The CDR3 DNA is TGTGCCAGCAGCGAGGACACCCTTCGCACAGATACGCAGTATTTT.

The CDR3 protein is CASRAGYGITGELFF. Written as DNA, the CDR3 is TGTGCCAGCAGGGCAGGGTACGGGATCACCGGGGAGCTGTTTTTT. The chain combines TRBV6-6 with TRBJ2-2; the D gene could be TRBD1 or TRBD2 (5 bases each). Germline CDR1 reads MNHNY; CDR2 reads SVGAGI (reference sequence). This CDR3 contains 15 residues. V dropped 6 bases and J dropped 4 bases, with 15 bases sitting between them.

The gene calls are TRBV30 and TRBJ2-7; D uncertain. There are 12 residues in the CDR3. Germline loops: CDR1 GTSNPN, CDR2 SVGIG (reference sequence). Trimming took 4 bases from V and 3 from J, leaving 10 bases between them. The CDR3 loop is CAWIKDHYEQYF. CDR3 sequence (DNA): TGTGCCTGGATAAAGGACCACTACGAGCAGTACTTC.

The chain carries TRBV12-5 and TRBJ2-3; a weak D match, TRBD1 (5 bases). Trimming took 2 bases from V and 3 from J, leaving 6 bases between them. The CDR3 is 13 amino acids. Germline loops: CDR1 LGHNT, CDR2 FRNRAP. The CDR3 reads CASGLQGTDTQYF. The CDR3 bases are TGTGCTAGTGGTTTGCAGGGTACAGATACGCAGTATTTT.

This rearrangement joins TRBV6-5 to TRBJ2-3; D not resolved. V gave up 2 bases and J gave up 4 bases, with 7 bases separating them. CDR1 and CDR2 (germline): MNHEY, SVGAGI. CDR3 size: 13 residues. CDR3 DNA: TGTGCCAGCAGTTACCAGGTCGCAGATACGCAGTATTTT. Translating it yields CASSYQVADTQYF.

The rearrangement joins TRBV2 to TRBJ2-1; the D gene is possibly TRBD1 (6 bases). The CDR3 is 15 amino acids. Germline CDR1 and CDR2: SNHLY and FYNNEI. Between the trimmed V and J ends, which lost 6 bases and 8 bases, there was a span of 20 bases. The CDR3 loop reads CASRTRQAARHEQFF. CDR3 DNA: TGTGCCAGCAGGACAAGACAGGCCGCCCGACATGAGCAGTTCTTC.

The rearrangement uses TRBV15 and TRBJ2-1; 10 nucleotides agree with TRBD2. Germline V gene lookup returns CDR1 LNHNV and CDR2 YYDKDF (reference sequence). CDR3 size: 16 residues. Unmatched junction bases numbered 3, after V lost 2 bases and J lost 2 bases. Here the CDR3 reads CATSRPSGGAYNEQFF. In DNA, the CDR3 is TGTGCCACCAGCAGACCCAGCGGGGGGGCCTACAATGAGCAGTTCTTC.

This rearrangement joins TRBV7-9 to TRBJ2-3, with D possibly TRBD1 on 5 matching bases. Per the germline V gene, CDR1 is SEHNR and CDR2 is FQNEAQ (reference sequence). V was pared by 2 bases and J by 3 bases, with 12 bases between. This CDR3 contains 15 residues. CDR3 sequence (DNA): TGTGCCAGCAGCTTATCAGGGTTCCAAACAGATACGCAGTATTTT. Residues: CASSLSGFQTDTQYF.

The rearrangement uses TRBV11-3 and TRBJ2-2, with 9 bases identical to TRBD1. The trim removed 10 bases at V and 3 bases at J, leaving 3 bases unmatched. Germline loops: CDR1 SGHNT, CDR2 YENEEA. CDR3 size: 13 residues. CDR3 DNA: TGTGCCACCCGGGACAGGGACACCGGGGAGCTGTTTTTT. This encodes CATRDRDTGELFF.

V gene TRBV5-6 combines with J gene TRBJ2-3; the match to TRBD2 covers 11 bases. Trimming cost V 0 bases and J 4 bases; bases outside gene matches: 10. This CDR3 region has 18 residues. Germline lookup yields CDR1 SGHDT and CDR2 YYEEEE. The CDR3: CASSLAPGTSGGPDTQYF. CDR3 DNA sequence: TGTGCCAGCAGCTTGGCCCCCGGGACTAGCGGAGGACCAGATACGCAGTATTTT.

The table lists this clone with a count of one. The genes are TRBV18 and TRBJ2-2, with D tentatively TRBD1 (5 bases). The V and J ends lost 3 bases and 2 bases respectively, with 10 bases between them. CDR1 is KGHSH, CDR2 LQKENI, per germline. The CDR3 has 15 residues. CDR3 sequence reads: CASSPDRLNTGELFF. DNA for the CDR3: TGTGCCAGCTCACCTGACAGACTTAACACCGGGGAGCTGTTTTTT. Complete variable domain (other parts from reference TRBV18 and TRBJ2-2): NAGVMQNPRHLVRRRGQEARLRCSPMKGHSHVYWYRQLPEEGLKFMVYLQKENIIDESGMPKERFSAEFPKEGPSILRIQQVVRGDSAAYFCASSPDRLNTGELFFGEGSRLTVL.

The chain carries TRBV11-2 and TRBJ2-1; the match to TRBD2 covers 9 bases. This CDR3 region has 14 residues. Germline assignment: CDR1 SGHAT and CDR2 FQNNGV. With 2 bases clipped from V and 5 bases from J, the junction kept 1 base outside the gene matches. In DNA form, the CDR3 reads TGTGCCAGCAGCTTACTAGCGGGACACAATGAGCAGTTCTTC. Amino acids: CASSLLAGHNEQFF.

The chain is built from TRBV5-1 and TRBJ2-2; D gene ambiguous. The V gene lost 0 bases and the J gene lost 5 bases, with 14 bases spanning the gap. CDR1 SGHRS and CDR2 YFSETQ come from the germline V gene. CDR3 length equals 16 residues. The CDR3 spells CASSLGTLTLTGELFF. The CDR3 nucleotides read TGCGCCAGCAGCTTGGGAACCCTAACCTTAACCGGGGAGCTGTTTTTT. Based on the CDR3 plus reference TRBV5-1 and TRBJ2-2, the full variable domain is KAGVTQTPRYLIKTRGQQVTLSCSPISGHRSVSWYQQTPGQGLQFLFEYFSETQRNKGNFPGRFSGRQFSNSRSEMNVSTLELGDSALYLCASSLGTLTLTGELFFGEGSRLTVL.

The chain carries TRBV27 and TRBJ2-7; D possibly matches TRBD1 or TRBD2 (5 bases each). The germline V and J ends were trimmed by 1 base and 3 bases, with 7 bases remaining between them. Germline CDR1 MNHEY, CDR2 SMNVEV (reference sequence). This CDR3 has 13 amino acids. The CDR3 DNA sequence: TGTGCCAGCAGTTTATTTGGGGGCTACGAGCAGTACTTC. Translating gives CASSLFGGYEQYF.